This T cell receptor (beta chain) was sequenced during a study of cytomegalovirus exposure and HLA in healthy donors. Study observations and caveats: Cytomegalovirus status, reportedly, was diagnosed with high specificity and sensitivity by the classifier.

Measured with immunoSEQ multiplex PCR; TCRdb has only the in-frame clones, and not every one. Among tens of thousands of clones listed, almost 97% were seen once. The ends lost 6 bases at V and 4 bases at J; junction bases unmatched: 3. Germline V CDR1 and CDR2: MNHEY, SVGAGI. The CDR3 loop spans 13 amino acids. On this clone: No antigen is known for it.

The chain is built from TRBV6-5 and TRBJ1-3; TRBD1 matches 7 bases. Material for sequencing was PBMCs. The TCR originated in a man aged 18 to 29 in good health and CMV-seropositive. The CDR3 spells CASRSTGGNTIYF. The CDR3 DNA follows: TGTGCCAGCAGGTCGACAGGGGGAAACACCATATATTTT.